This T cell receptor beta chain was identified in a study of CD8+CD57+ T cells in acquired aplastic anemia. CDR1 is MGHRA and CDR2 is YSYEKL in the germline V gene. There are 19 residues in the CDR3. With 4 bases clipped from V and 7 bases from J, the junction kept 22 bases outside the gene matches. Genomic DNA, the template, was used for profiling of the TCR beta VDJ and CDR3. TCRdb independently ran MiXCR on the reads; one entry per CDR3 protein. The sample records just over 450,000 distinct CDR3 sequences, roughly 34% being singletons. CD8+CD57+ cell expansion, shown by flow cytometry, had occurred in the patients selected for sequencing. A severe acquired aplastic anemia diagnosis applied to all patients. By the time of blood sampling, patients had still received no therapy.

The rearrangement joins TRBV4-1 to TRBJ1-2; 9 positions match TRBD1. Sequences were obtained from sorted CD4+, CD8+, or CD8+CD57+ T cells (not recorded which) from PBMCs. This receptor was taken from a human donor with aplastic anemia. This CDR3 is CASSRPHPGQGGGLVGYTF. As DNA, the CDR3 is TGCGCCAGCAGCCGACCACACCCGGGACAGGGAGGGGGGTTAGTTGGCTACACCTTC.